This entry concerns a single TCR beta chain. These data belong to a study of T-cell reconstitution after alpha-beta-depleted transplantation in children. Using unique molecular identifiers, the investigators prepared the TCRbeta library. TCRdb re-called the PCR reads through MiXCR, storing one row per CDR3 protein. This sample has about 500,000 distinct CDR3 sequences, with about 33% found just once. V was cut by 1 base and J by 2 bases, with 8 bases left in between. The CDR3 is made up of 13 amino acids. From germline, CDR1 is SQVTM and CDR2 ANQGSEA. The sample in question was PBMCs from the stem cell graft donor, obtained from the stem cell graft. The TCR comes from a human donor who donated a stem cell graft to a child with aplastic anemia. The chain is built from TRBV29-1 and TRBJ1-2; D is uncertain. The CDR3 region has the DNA TGCAGCGTTGAAGTGGACGGGAACTATGGCTACACCTTC. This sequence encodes CSVEVDGNYGYTF.